A selection of T cell receptor beta chains follows, all from one sample in a study of breast tumors, draining lymph nodes, adjacent tissues. TCRdb re-called the multiplex PCR reads with MiXCR, one entry per CDR3 protein. The data contain tens of thousands of distinct CDR3 sequences, 20% to 25% of them singletons. The sequencing input was breast tumor tissue. These receptors all come from a female donor with breast cancer. Some clones in this sample may be carry-over from other donors' samples. CDR3s include the opening cysteine and the closing phenylalanine or tryptophan. The order of the fields is V gene, D gene, J gene, CDR3 protein. A D gene is named only where the DNA matches it firmly.

>TRBV4-2|.|TRBJ1-3
CASSQEVEGFGNTIYF
>TRBV5-1|.|TRBJ2-3
CASSLKTDTQYF
>TRBV7-9|.|TRBJ1-3
CACSFLTRTGTIYF
>TRBV11-2|.|TRBJ2-1
CASSLAATPAFF
>TRBV5-4|.|TRBJ1-5
CASSLPNQPQHF
>TRBV9|.|TRBJ1-6
CASSATPGANSPLHF
>TRBV5-1|.|TRBJ2-1
CASSSAVSYNEQFF
>TRBV30|.|TRBJ1-5
CAWSMALNQPQHF
>TRBV9|.|TRBJ2-5
CASSVSSTQETQYF
>TRBV3-1|.|TRBJ1-6
CASSQDRGGHNSPLHF
>TRBV11-2|.|TRBJ2-5
CASSSVLETQYF
>TRBV7-3|.|TRBJ2-5
CASSRGGGLGETQYF
>TRBV3-1|TRBD2|TRBJ2-5
CASSQIRSGGRGTQYF
>TRBV29-1|TRBD2|TRBJ2-3
CSVLYSGTTDTQYF
>TRBV7-8|.|TRBJ2-2
CASSLAPPGGGELFF
>TRBV2|.|TRBJ1-4
CASSDWGSDKSEKLFF
>TRBV28|TRBD1|TRBJ1-6
CASSPPGQGYYNSPLHF
>TRBV2|TRBD1|TRBJ2-2
CASRTGKNTGELFF
>TRBV19|.|TRBJ1-5
CASHHRQTRNQSQHF
>TRBV19|.|TRBJ1-2
CASSPEGGILYGYTF
>TRBV6-6|TRBD2|TRBJ2-7
CASTTLAGAYEQYF
>TRBV20-1|.|TRBJ1-1
CSANWVLTEAFF
>TRBV6-2/TRBV6-3|.|TRBJ2-5
CASSYPGQHQETQYF
>TRBV6-6|.|TRBJ1-5
CASSPGAGNQPQHF
>TRBV7-8|TRBD1|TRBJ1-5
CASSTRTGSQPQHF
>TRBV7-9|TRBD1|TRBJ2-4
CASSTDRANIQYF
>TRBV7-2|.|TRBJ1-1
CASSLPRTGHTEAFF
>TRBV6-1|.|TRBJ1-3
CASSGVQFSGNTIYF
>TRBV5-4|.|TRBJ1-5
CASSLTPPGGPQHF
>TRBV27|.|TRBJ2-1
CASSLSSYNEQFF
>TRBV19|.|TRBJ2-1
CASSPQGYNEHFF
>TRBV24-1|TRBD2|TRBJ2-3
CATSDLGGGHTDTQYF
>TRBV24-1|.|TRBJ2-3
CATSDTLDSTDTQYF
>TRBV11-2|TRBD1|TRBJ2-7
CASSLDWLGRGYEQYF
>TRBV11-2|TRBD2|TRBJ2-2
CASSLAGGGYTGELFF
>TRBV5-4|TRBD1|TRBJ2-5
CASSLAVQGMGETQYF
>TRBV13|.|TRBJ2-7
CASGIPGDPYEQYF
>TRBV6-2/TRBV6-3|.|TRBJ1-2
CASSSYVSDHLYGYTF
>TRBV2|.|TRBJ1-4
CASSEGAGIGKLFF
>TRBV20-1|.|TRBJ1-2
CSARRAPFSTF
>TRBV11-3|TRBD1|TRBJ1-6
CASNLGGTETPLVNSPLHF
>TRBV4-1|.|TRBJ1-1
CASSQAGSEAFF
>TRBV6-5|TRBD1|TRBJ2-2
CASSQSGTGGRLGGELFF
>TRBV12-3/TRBV12-4|.|TRBJ2-5
CASSLIPGTQYF
>TRBV20-1|TRBD2|TRBJ2-7
CSALLAGGDEQYF
>TRBV5-1|.|TRBJ2-3
CASSLVPSVGGTDTQYF
>TRBV2|.|TRBJ2-2
CASSVRGTGELFF
>TRBV18|.|TRBJ2-5
CASSPGGIKTQYF
>TRBV6-5|TRBD1|TRBJ1-2
CASIGQGAGGYTF
>TRBV3-1|TRBD1|TRBJ1-6
CASSDRGDSSYNSPLHF
>TRBV7-7|.|TRBJ2-1
CASSLAPGLNNEQFF
>TRBV7-3|TRBD2|TRBJ2-1
CASSSGGGTYNEQFF
>TRBV10-1|.|TRBJ2-3
CASSEYRTDTQYF
>TRBV7-9|.|TRBJ1-3
CASSLATDNSGNTIYF
>TRBV5-1|.|TRBJ2-1
CASRTVGGYNEQFF